These 10 T cell receptor beta chains share one sample of origin, sequenced in a study of lymphopenia after photon versus proton radiotherapy. Measured with immunoSEQ multiplex PCR; TCRdb has only the in-frame clones, and not every one. Of 60,000 or so clones listed, around 88% are singletons. Sequenced material: peripheral blood, taken from a patient treated with photon-based radiotherapy. Source of these receptors: a man aged 40-49 years with gastric cancer.

J is TRBJ2-2 and V is TRBV5-4; 9 bases match TRBD1. Trimming at V came to 3 bases and at J to 6 bases, leaving 12 bases not matched to a gene. Germline V gives CDR1 SGHNT, CDR2 YYREEE (reference sequence). This CDR3 region has 17 residues. The CDR3 protein is CASSSSRTGVVPGELFF. The CDR3 DNA sequence: TGTGCCAGCAGCTCTTCCCGGACAGGGGTCGTACCCGGGGAGCTGTTTTTT.

The chain couples TRBV7-7 to TRBJ1-1, with D unclear. The CDR3 extends over 13 amino acids. Trimming removed 5 bases at V and 2 bases at J, with 9 bases between. Germline V lookup: CDR1 SSHAT, CDR2 FNYEAQ (reference sequence). CDR3 region: CASSADRNTEAFF. CDR3 DNA sequence: TGTGCCAGCAGCGCGGACCGAAACACTGAAGCTTTCTTT.

The J gene is TRBJ2-3, the V gene TRBV4-3; D remains ambiguous. The V end lost 1 base, the J end lost 4 bases, and 9 bases lay between the germline ends. Germline V gene lookup returns CDR1 LGHNA and CDR2 YSLEER. The CDR3 length is 14 residues. The CDR3 region has the DNA TGCGCCAGCAGCCAAGGCCAGTGGGCAGATACGCAGTATTTT. It encodes CASSQGQWADTQYF.

This clone was recorded once. The junction departs from the called germline gene at one end, perhaps through a read error. The same CDR3 is also encoded by other DNA sequences in this sample. The V call is TRBV14, the J call TRBJ2-2; D is possibly TRBD1 or TRBD2 (5 bases each). CDR1 is SGHDN and CDR2 is FVKESK in the germline V gene. The CDR3 runs 13 residues. The DNA of the CDR3 is TGTGCCAGCAGCCGACAGCCCACCGGGGAACTGTTTTTT. It codes for CASSRQPTGELFF.

The J gene is TRBJ1-3, the V gene TRBV10-3, with TRBD1 matching over 9 bases. CDR3 length: 17 amino acids. The germline V gene encodes CDR1 ENHRY and CDR2 SYGVKD. Germline trimming cut 4 bases from V and 1 base from J; bases unmatched to any gene: 8. The CDR3 nucleotides read TGTGCCATCAGTGGGTCGTCGGGGACAGGGTCTGGAAACACCATATATTTT. Translating gives CAISGSSGTGSGNTIYF.

The chain is built from TRBV30 and TRBJ2-2, with D unresolved. The germline V and J ends were trimmed by 8 bases and 5 bases, with 9 bases remaining between them. The CDR3 consists of 11 residues. Germline assignment: CDR1 GTSNPN and CDR2 SVGIG (reference sequence). The chain's CDR3 is CALWVTGELFF. In nucleotides, the CDR3 is TGTGCCCTCTGGGTGACCGGGGAGCTGTTTTTT.

Notes on this clone: An end of the junction does not agree with germline; a read error may underlie this. The genes are TRBV5-4 and TRBJ1-1, with 9 nucleotides matching TRBD1. The CDR3 runs 14 residues. Germline CDR1 SGHNT, CDR2 YYREEE (reference sequence). As DNA, the CDR3 is TGTGCCAGCAGTTTGGACAGGGGTAATGGTGAAGCTTTCTTT. It translates to CASSLDRGNGEAFF.

The rearrangement joins TRBV29-1 to TRBJ2-1, with 11 bases identical to TRBD2. The V gene's germline CDR1 is SQVTM and CDR2 ANQGSEA. CDR3 size: 15 residues. The V gene end was trimmed by 3 bases and the J gene end by 8 bases; junction bases not matched to a gene: 9. The CDR3 loop reads CSVEVSGGAWDEQFF. The CDR3 bases are TGCAGCGTTGAGGTTAGCGGGGGGGCCTGGGATGAGCAGTTCTTC.

The chain is built from TRBV11-2 and TRBJ2-7; D is ambiguous. Germline assignment: CDR1 SGHAT and CDR2 FQNNGV. Trimming removed 5 bases from V and 0 bases from J, with 5 bases in between. The CDR3 length is 12 residues. This chain's CDR3 is CASSHGSYEQYF. DNA of the CDR3: TGTGCCAGCAGCCACGGCTCCTACGAGCAGTACTTC.

The gene calls are TRBV30 and TRBJ1-2; D ambiguous. This CDR3 region has 12 residues. Trimming took off 4 bases at V and 2 bases at J, with 8 bases between the two ends. Germline assignment: CDR1 GTSNPN and CDR2 SVGIG (reference sequence). This CDR3 is CAWTPGNYGYTF. CDR3 nucleotide sequence: TGTGCCTGGACCCCAGGAAACTATGGCTACACCTTC.